Presented here are 9 T cell receptor beta chains from one specimen sequenced in a study of blood T cell repertoires in COVID-19. Libraries were prepared by immunoSEQ multiplex PCR; TCRdb keeps only in-frame clonotypes and omits some of them. The sample includes a few hundred thousand clones, 70% to 90% of them seen just once. The sequenced sample consisted of peripheral blood. The receptors originated from a woman in her 70s with acute or convalescent COVID-19.

The chain has TRBV6-1 and TRBJ2-7; 10 nucleotides align to TRBD1. Looked up from germline, CDR1 is MNHNS and CDR2 is SASEGT. The CDR3 is made up of 15 amino acids. V shed 2 bases, J shed 10 bases, and the junction held 11 bases outside the gene matches. Written as DNA, the CDR3 is TGTGCCAGCAGTGAAAGGGGGACAGGGGCGCGTACACAGTACTTC. This sequence encodes CASSERGTGARTQYF.

As concerns this clone: A much more abundant neighbour one base away suggests this may be a read error. The sample holds other DNA sequences that translate to the same CDR3. The gene calls are TRBV6-5 and TRBJ2-7; D is perhaps TRBD1 (5 bases). The CDR3 covers 14 residues. The germline V gene has CDR1 MNHEY and CDR2 SVGAGI. V was shortened by 7 bases and J by 4 bases, with 17 bases between the two germline ends. The CDR3 coding sequence is TGTGCCAGCACTTTAGATAGGGGATCTTACGAGCAGTACTTC. This sequence encodes CASTLDRGSYEQYF.

The chain recombines TRBV13 with TRBJ1-1; TRBD1 might be the D (6 bases). This CDR3 spans 17 amino acids. V was shortened by 6 bases and J by 0 bases, with 20 bases between the two germline ends. The V gene's germline CDR1 is PRHDT and CDR2 FYEKMQ (reference sequence). The CDR3 spells CASRRGGASYMNTEAFF. CDR3 coding DNA: TGTGCCAGCAGAAGGGGGGGAGCTAGTTATATGAACACTGAAGCTTTCTTT.

V gene TRBV20-1 combines with J gene TRBJ1-2, with 7 bases aligning to TRBD1. This CDR3 has 14 amino acids. Germline CDR1 is DFQATT and CDR2 is SNEGSKA (reference sequence). V trimming: 3 bases; J trimming: 2 bases; junction bases outside the gene matches: 6. The chain's CDR3 is CSASGDSVNYGYTF. The CDR3 region has the DNA TGCAGTGCTAGTGGGGACAGTGTAAACTATGGCTACACCTTC.

The V and J genes are TRBV13 and TRBJ1-5; D may be TRBD1 (5 bases). This CDR3 is built from 13 residues. The germline CDR1 and CDR2 sequences are PRHDT and FYEKMQ (reference sequence). Trimming shortened V by 5 bases and J by 6 bases, and 11 bases separated the two germline ends. The CDR3 nucleotides are TGTGCCAGCAGCCTAAAGGGGTTTCAGCCCCAGCATTTT. It is translated as CASSLKGFQPQHF. Full variable domain (rest looked up from reference TRBV13 and TRBJ1-5): AAGVIQSPRHLIKEKRETATLKCYPIPRHDTVYWYQQGPGQDPQFLISFYEKMQSDKGSIPDRFSAQQFSDYHSELNMSSLELGDSALYFCASSLKGFQPQHFGDGTRLSIL.

The chain is built from TRBV5-1 and TRBJ1-4; 8 nucleotides match TRBD1. V lost 2 bases to trimming and J lost 4 bases; unmatched junction nucleotides: 7. The germline V gene encodes CDR1 SGHRS and CDR2 YFSETQ. The CDR3 extends over 16 amino acids. CDR3 bases: TGCGCCAGCAGCTTCGGACAGGGAGGGGGTAATGAAAAACTGTTTTTT. Amino acids: CASSFGQGGGNEKLFF.

This chain joins TRBV6-1 and TRBJ2-1; no clear D gene. Germline CDR1 is MNHNS and CDR2 is SASEGT. V dropped 2 bases and J dropped 5 bases, with 16 bases sitting between them. This CDR3 has 16 residues. The CDR3 DNA follows: TGTGCCAGCAGTGAACTATCAGGTACCTTCAACAATGAGCAGTTCTTC. Translating it yields CASSELSGTFNNEQFF.

The V gene is TRBV6-6, the J gene TRBJ1-1, with a weak D call TRBD1 (5 bases). The CDR3 spans 14 residues. Trimming removed 2 bases at V and 6 bases at J, with 13 bases between. The V gene's germline CDR1 is MNHNY and CDR2 SVGAGI (reference sequence). The CDR3, as DNA: TGTGCCAGCAGTTACCCCCACGGGGGATCTGAAGCTTTCTTT. The encoded protein is CASSYPHGGSEAFF.

This clone was observed once. The V gene is TRBV7-9, the J gene TRBJ1-2; D is ambiguous. With 4 bases removed from V and 3 bases from J, the gap between germline ends came to 6 bases. CDR1 SEHNR and CDR2 FQNEAQ come from the germline V gene (reference sequence). This CDR3 spans 12 amino acids. The CDR3 region is CASSYEDYGYTF. The CDR3 DNA is TGTGCCAGCAGCTACGAGGACTATGGCTACACCTTC.